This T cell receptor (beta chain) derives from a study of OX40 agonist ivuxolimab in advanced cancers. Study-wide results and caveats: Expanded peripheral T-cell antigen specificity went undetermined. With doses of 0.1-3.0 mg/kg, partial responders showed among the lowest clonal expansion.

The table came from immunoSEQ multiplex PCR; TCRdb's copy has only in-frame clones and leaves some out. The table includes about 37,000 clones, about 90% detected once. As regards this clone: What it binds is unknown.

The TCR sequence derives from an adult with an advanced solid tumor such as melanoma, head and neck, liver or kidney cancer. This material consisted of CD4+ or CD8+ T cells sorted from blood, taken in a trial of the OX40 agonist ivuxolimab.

CDR3 loop: CASNPTGGETQYF. CDR3 bases: TGTGCCAGCAACCCTACTGGGGGGGAGACCCAGTACTTC. The V call is TRBV7-9, the J call TRBJ2-5; D possibly corresponds to TRBD2 (6 bases). Germline CDR1 is SEHNR and CDR2 is FQNEAQ (reference sequence). V was clipped by 7 bases and J by 5 bases, with 14 bases between them. This CDR3 is built from 13 residues. Full variable domain (rest looked up from reference TRBV7-9 and TRBJ2-5): DTGVSQNPRHKITKRGQNVTFRCDPISEHNRLYWYRQTLGQGPEFLTYFQNEAQLEKSRLLSDRFSAERPKGSFSTLEIQRTEQGDSAMYLCASNPTGGETQYFGPGTRLLVL.